Listed below are T cell receptor beta chains from one sample, sequenced in a study of blood T cells in healthy people across ages. A single record per CDR3 protein comes from TCRdb applying MiXCR to the 5' RACE reads. Altogether some 690,000 distinct CDR3 sequences are present, 22% being singletons, with the ten largest covering approximately 20%. The material sequenced was blood. These receptor sequences come from a man between 65 and 85 years old in good health. CDR3s include the opening cysteine and the closing phenylalanine or tryptophan. The order of the fields is J gene, V gene, clone size, D gene, CDR3 protein, CDR3 DNA. D genes are given only for firm matches. The listing skips clone size in some rows; elsewhere it reads once, few, many or a size class.

TRBJ2-1,TRBV7-8,-,TRBD1,CASSLEGTGVNEQFF,TGTGCCAGCAGCTTAGAGGGGACAGGGGTGAATGAGCAGTTCTTC
TRBJ2-4,TRBV5-1,few,-,CASSAEGAKNIQYF,TGCGCCAGCAGCGCGGAAGGAGCCAAAAACATTCAGTACTTC
TRBJ1-1,TRBV7-9,-,-,CASSLVPREAFF,TGTGCCAGCAGCTTAGTCCCTAGGGAAGCTTTCTTT
TRBJ2-3,TRBV7-7,-,-,CASSLFPVAGYTDTQYF,TGTGCCAGCAGCTTATTCCCAGTGGCGGGCTACACAGATACGCAGTATTTT
TRBJ2-3,TRBV5-1,many,-,CASSLEASAGDTQYF,TGCGCCAGCAGCTTGGAGGCTAGCGCAGGAGATACGCAGTATTTT
TRBJ2-3,TRBV5-1,few,-,CASSSGGVSTDTQYF,TGCGCCAGCAGCTCCGGGGGAGTTAGCACAGATACGCAGTATTTT
TRBJ2-5,TRBV15,-,-,CATSRSIQETQYF,TGTGCCACCAGCAGAAGCATACAAGAGACCCAGTACTTC
TRBJ2-1,TRBV7-2,many,TRBD2,CASSLAGTSYNEQFF,TGTGCCAGCAGCTTAGCTGGGACTAGCTACAATGAGCAGTTCTTC
TRBJ2-1,TRBV5-1,few,-,CASSLDDEQFF,TGCGCCAGCAGCTTGGACGATGAGCAGTTCTTC
TRBJ2-2,TRBV14,-,TRBD2,CASSQVPAGASRELFF,TGTGCCAGCAGCCAAGTTCCAGCGGGAGCCTCACGGGAGCTGTTTTTT
TRBJ1-1,TRBV7-2,-,-,CASTDGAHTEAFF,TGTGCCAGCACCGATGGGGCACACACTGAAGCTTTCTTT
TRBJ2-1,TRBV9,few,-,CASSVVAGNSYNEQFF,TGTGCCAGCAGCGTAGTGGCGGGAAACTCCTACAATGAGCAGTTCTTC
TRBJ2-5,TRBV14,many,-,CASSQDWETQYF,TGTGCCAGCAGCCAAGATTGGGAGACCCAGTACTTC
TRBJ2-3,TRBV12-3/TRBV12-4,-,-,CASSLSGHGTDTQYF,TGTGCCAGCAGTTTGTCAGGACATGGCACAGATACGCAGTATTTT
TRBJ2-2,TRBV5-1,few,TRBD1,CASSLETGSNTGELFF,TGCGCCAGCAGCCTAGAGACAGGGTCTAACACCGGGGAGCTGTTTTTT
TRBJ2-3,TRBV5-5,-,-,CASSLFGILTDTQYF,TGTGCCAGCAGCTTGTTCGGGATCCTAACAGATACGCAGTATTTT
TRBJ1-1,TRBV5-1,-,-,CASSLGAVRGTEAFF,TGCGCCAGCAGCTTGGGGGCGGTCAGGGGCACTGAAGCTTTCTTT
TRBJ1-2,TRBV5-6,few,-,CASSLSSPGYTF,TGTGCCAGCAGCCTCTCTAGTCCTGGCTACACCTTC
TRBJ2-1,TRBV3-1,once,TRBD2,CASTSAGGLYNEQFF,TGTGCCAGCACCTCAGCGGGGGGACTGTACAATGAGCAGTTCTTC
TRBJ1-1,TRBV7-3,-,-,CASSPIGRSEAFF,TGTGCCAGCAGTCCTATAGGACGGTCAGAAGCTTTCTTT
TRBJ2-3,TRBV20-1,-,TRBD2,CSASRREGVPATDTQYF,TGCAGTGCTAGCCGGCGGGAGGGCGTGCCGGCCACAGATACGCAGTATTTT
TRBJ2-5,TRBV12-3/TRBV12-4,-,-,CASRRGEGKEYF,TGTGCCAGCAGGAGGGGTGAGGGGAAGGAGTACTTC